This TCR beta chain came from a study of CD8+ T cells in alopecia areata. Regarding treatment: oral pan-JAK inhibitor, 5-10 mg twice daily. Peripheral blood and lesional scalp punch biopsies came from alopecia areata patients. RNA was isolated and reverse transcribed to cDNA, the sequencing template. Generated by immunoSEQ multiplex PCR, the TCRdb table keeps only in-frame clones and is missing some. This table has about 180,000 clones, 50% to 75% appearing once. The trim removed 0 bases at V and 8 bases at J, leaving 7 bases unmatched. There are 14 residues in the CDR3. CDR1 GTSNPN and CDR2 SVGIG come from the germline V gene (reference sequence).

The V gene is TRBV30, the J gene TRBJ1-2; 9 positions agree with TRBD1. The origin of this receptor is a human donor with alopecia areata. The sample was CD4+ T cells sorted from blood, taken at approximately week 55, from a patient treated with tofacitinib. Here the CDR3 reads CAWSVLQGAIGYTF. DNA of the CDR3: TGTGCCTGGAGTGTGCTACAGGGGGCGATCGGCTACACCTTC.